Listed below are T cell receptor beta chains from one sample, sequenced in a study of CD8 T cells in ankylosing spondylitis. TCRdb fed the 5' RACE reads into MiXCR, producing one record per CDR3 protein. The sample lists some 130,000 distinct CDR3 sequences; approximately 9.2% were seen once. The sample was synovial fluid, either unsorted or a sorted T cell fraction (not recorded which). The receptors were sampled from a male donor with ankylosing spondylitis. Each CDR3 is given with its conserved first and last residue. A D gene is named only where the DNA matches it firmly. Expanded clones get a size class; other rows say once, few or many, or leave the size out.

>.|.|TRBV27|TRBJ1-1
CASSFTGNAEAFF
TGTGCCAGCAGTTTCACAGGGAATGCTGAAGCTTTCTTT
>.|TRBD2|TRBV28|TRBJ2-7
CASRNGGTSGYEQYF
TGTGCCAGCAGGAATGGGGGGACTAGCGGCTACGAGCAGTACTTC
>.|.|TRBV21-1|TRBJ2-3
CASSKARKAGWYNTQYF
TGTGCCAGCAGCAAAGCGCGAAAGGCAGGATGGTATAATACGCAGTATTTT
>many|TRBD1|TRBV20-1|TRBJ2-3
CSAFRGDTQYF
TGCAGTGCCTTCAGGGGGGATACGCAGTATTTT
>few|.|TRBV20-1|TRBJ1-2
CSARLQGTNYGYTF
TGCAGTGCTAGGCTACAGGGAACTAACTATGGCTACACCTTC
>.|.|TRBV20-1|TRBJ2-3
CSARANPGRAKGFTDTQYF
TGCAGTGCTAGAGCTAATCCGGGACGAGCGAAGGGGTTTACAGATACGCAGTATTTT
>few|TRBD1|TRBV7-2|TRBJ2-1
CASSLPTGTGLYNEQFF
TGTGCCAGCAGCTTGCCGACCGGGACAGGGCTCTACAATGAGCAGTTCTTC
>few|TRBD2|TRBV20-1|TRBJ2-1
CSAPRNSGGAGGEQFF
TGCAGTGCCCCACGGAATAGCGGGGGGGCCGGGGGTGAGCAGTTCTTC
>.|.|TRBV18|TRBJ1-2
CASSLPGLYGYTF
TGTGCCAGCTCACTACCCGGACTTTATGGCTACACCTTC
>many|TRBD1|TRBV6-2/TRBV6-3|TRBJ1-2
CASSYPGTANYGYTF
TGTGCCAGCAGTTATCCCGGGACAGCCAACTATGGCTACACCTTC
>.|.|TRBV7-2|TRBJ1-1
CASQRINTEAFF
TGTGCCAGCCAGCGAATCAACACTGAAGCTTTCTTT
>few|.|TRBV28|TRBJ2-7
CASRTDSYEQYF
TGTGCCAGCCGGACGGACTCCTACGAGCAGTACTTC
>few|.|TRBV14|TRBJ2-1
CASRFRALSDEQFF
TGTGCCAGCAGATTTCGTGCCCTTTCGGATGAGCAGTTCTTC
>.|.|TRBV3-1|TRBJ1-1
CASSVGDVTEAFF
TGTGCCAGCAGCGTTGGGGATGTGACTGAAGCTTTCTTT
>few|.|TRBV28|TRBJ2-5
CASSDLLVGHQETQYF
TGTGCCAGCTCCGATCTACTAGTGGGTCACCAAGAGACCCAGTACTTC
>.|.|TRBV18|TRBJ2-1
CASAGGSNEQFF
TGTGCCAGCGCAGGAGGGTCCAATGAGCAGTTCTTC
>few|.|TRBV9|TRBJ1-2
CASSGGGRQTNYGYTF
TGTGCCAGCAGCGGGGGGGGCCGCCAAACTAACTATGGCTACACCTTC
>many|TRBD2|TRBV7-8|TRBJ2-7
CAVSPREGAYEQYF
TGTGCCGTCTCCCCCCGGGAGGGGGCCTACGAGCAGTACTTC
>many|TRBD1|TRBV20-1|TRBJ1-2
CSAENSGTGDYGYTF
TGCAGTGCTGAGAATTCCGGAACAGGGGACTATGGCTACACCTTC
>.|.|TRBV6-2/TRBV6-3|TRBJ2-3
CASNNPRGQPQDTQYF
TGTGCCAGCAACAACCCCAGGGGACAACCTCAAGATACGCAGTATTTT
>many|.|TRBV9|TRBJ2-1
CASSVGLNYNEQFF
TGTGCCAGCAGCGTAGGACTAAACTACAATGAGCAGTTCTTC
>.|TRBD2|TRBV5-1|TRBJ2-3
CASSLMAGGDTQYF
TGCGCCAGCAGCTTGATGGCGGGAGGGGATACGCAGTATTTT
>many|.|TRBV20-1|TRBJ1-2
CSAYQDSNYGYTF
TGCAGTGCTTACCAGGACAGCAACTATGGCTACACCTTC
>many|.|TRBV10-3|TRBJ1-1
CAISESVTGNTEAFF
TGTGCCATCAGTGAGTCGGTAACAGGGAACACTGAAGCTTTCTTT
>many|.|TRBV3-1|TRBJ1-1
CASSQDWQGTMNTEAFF
TGTGCCAGCAGCCAAGACTGGCAGGGGACAATGAACACTGAAGCTTTCTTT
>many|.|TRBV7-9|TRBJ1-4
CASSLWGLDEKLFF
TGTGCCAGCAGCTTGTGGGGCCTTGATGAAAAACTGTTTTTT
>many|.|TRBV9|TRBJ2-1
CASSVFGTQYNEQFF
TGTGCCAGCAGCGTATTCGGGACACAATACAATGAGCAGTTCTTC
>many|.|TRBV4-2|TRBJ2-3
CASSQDVSGSTDTQYF
TGTGCCAGCAGCCAAGATGTCTCCGGGAGCACAGATACGCAGTATTTT
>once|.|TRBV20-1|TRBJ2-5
CSAYWDSRGTQYF
TGCAGTGCTTACTGGGACTCCCGAGGGACCCAGTACTTC
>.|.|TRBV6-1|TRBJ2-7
CASSGISGSYEQYF
TGTGCCAGCAGTGGAATTAGTGGGTCCTACGAGCAGTACTTC
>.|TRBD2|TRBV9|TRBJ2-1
CASSGSGRGSYNEQFF
TGTGCCAGCAGCGGTAGCGGGAGAGGCTCCTACAATGAGCAGTTCTTC
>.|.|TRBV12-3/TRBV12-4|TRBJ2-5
CASSPVGGQETQYF
TGTGCCAGCAGTCCGGTAGGAGGCCAAGAGACCCAGTACTTC
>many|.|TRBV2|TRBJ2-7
CASSGDLLYEQYF
TGTGCCAGCAGTGGGGACCTGCTCTACGAGCAGTACTTC
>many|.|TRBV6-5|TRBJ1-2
CASSYLTGNYGYTF
TGTGCCAGCAGTTACTTGACTGGTAACTATGGCTACACCTTC
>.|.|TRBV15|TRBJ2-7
CATSRGWAPKDEQYF
TGTGCCACCAGCAGGGGGTGGGCCCCAAAAGACGAGCAGTACTTC
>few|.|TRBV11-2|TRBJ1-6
CASSAGLIRHF
TGTGCCAGCAGCGCGGGACTCATCCGACACTTT
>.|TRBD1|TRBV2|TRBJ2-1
CASSPIPNYRGRPF
TGTGCCAGCAGTCCAATACCAAATTACAGGGGCCGACCGTTC
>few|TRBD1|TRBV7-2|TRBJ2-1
CASRQGVYNEQFF
TGTGCCAGCCGACAGGGTGTATACAATGAGCAGTTCTTC
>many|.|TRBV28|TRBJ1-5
CASSYPGHSNQPQHF
TGTGCCAGCAGTTATCCAGGGCATTCCAATCAGCCCCAGCATTTT
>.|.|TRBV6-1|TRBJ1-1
CAAARQDRIAEAFF
TGTGCCGCCGCTCGACAGGACAGAATAGCTGAAGCTTTCTTT
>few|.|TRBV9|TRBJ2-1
CASSVLPSWDEQFF
TGTGCCAGCAGCGTTCTTCCCTCCTGGGATGAGCAGTTCTTC
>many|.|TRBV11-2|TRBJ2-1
CASSLDTTVQFF
TGTGCCAGCAGCTTAGATACGACCGTGCAGTTCTTC
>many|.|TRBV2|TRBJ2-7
CASLGGTRYYEQYF
TGTGCCAGCCTCGGGGGGACACGCTACTACGAGCAGTACTTC
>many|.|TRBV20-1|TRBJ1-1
CSQTQVANTEAFF
TGCAGTCAAACTCAGGTGGCGAACACTGAAGCTTTCTTT
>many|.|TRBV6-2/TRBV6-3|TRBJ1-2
CASSHVEGLGYTF
TGTGCCAGCAGCCACGTAGAAGGGCTTGGCTACACCTTC
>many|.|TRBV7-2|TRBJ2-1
CASSLASLGRGEQFF
TGTGCCAGCAGCTTAGCCTCCCTCGGGAGAGGGGAGCAGTTCTTC
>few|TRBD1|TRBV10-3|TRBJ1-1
CAISDPWDRGRRGTEAFF
TGTGCCATCAGTGACCCGTGGGACAGGGGGCGACGGGGCACTGAAGCTTTCTTT
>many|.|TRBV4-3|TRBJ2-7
CASSQAGESEQYF
TGCGCCAGCAGCCAAGCGGGAGAGAGCGAGCAGTACTTC
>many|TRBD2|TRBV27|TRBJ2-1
CASSPGTSGYNEQFF
TGTGCCAGCAGCCCAGGGACTAGCGGATACAATGAGCAGTTCTTC
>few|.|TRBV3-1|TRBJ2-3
CASSQDYSFGTDTQYF
TGTGCCAGCAGCCAAGATTACAGCTTTGGCACAGATACGCAGTATTTT
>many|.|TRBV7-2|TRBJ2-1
CASSSLAGSEQFF
TGTGCCAGCAGCTCCCTGGCTGGAAGTGAGCAGTTCTTC
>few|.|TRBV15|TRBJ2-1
CATSRGGLPNEQFF
TGTGCCACCAGCAGAGGAGGACTGCCCAATGAGCAGTTCTTC
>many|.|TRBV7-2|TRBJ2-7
CASSLAQGLSYEQYF
TGTGCCAGCAGCTTAGCGCAGGGGCTCTCCTACGAGCAGTACTTC
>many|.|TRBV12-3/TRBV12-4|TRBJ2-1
CASQRGRVNEQFF
TGTGCCAGCCAGAGGGGCAGAGTCAATGAGCAGTTCTTC
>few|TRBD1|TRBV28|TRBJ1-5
CASSSTGVQPQHF
TGTGCCAGCAGTTCTACAGGGGTTCAGCCCCAGCATTTT